This TCR beta chain was captured in a study of Ad26.COV2.S vaccination and SARS-CoV-2 variants. Study at large: Once, or twice with 56 days between doses, Ad26.COV2.S was given intramuscularly.

TCRdb keeps only in-frame clones here, not all; method: immunoSEQ multiplex PCR. The sample carries roughly 500,000 clones, around 90% recorded once. V lost 0 bases and J 3 bases, leaving 8 bases between the germline ends. Germline-derived CDR1 and CDR2 are GTSNPN and SVGIG (reference sequence). This CDR3 has 13 residues. Treatment given: some 20 received Ad26.COV2.S at low or high dose, single or two shots; 5 received placebo; per-sample allocation not given. The study sampled participants on day 63 after the first vaccine or placebo injection. The vaccine delivered Wuhan-strain SARS-CoV-2 spike through an Ad26 vector.

The chain carries TRBV30 and TRBJ1-2; no definite D call. The sequence was obtained from a person between 18 and 65 years old who received the Ad26.COV2.S COVID-19 vaccine or a placebo. The input for sequencing was peripheral blood, taken in a trial of Ad26.COV2.S vaccine versus placebo. CDR3 in amino acids: CAWSVRSDYGYTF. The CDR3 nucleotides read TGTGCCTGGAGTGTACGATCCGACTATGGCTACACCTTC.